Listed below are T cell receptor beta chains from one sample, sequenced in a study of CD8+ T cells in alopecia areata. Produced via immunoSEQ multiplex PCR; TCRdb's table is partial and in-frame only. Counted here are about 180,000 clones, approximately 51% occurring once; the ten biggest clones make up roughly a tenth. The sequences come from CD8+ T cells sorted from blood, collected around week 53, from a patient treated with tofacitinib. The receptors derive from a human donor with alopecia areata. The CDR3 runs from the conserved cysteine through the conserved F or W. The D gene is left open where the match is weak. A clone size is listed for some rows: how often the clone was seen (once, few, many), or a class if it is expanded.

J: TRBJ2-1
D: TRBD2
V: TRBV7-2
size: few
DNA: TGTGCCAGCAGCTTAGCTAGCGGGGGGAACTACAATGAGCAGTTCTTC
CDR3: CASSLASGGNYNEQFF

J: TRBJ2-3
D: NA
V: TRBV30
size: NA
DNA: TGTGCCTGGGACATCCTTAGTGGTACAGATACGCAGTATTTT
CDR3: CAWDILSGTDTQYF

J: TRBJ1-1
D: NA
V: TRBV29-1
size: NA
DNA: TGCAGCGTTTTGGACAGGAACACTGAAGCTTTCTTT
CDR3: CSVLDRNTEAFF

J: TRBJ2-7
D: NA
V: TRBV11-2
size: medium-sized
DNA: TGTGCCAGCAGCTTACAGGATACGAGGGAGCAGTACTTC
CDR3: CASSLQDTREQYF

J: TRBJ2-1
D: NA
V: TRBV27
size: once
DNA: TGTGCCAGCAGTTTGTTGGAAATGTACAATGAGCAGTTCTTC
CDR3: CASSLLEMYNEQFF

J: TRBJ1-5
D: NA
V: TRBV5-1
size: few
DNA: TGCGCCAGCAGCCAAGGGCAGGGACCAAATCAGCCCCAGCATTTT
CDR3: CASSQGQGPNQPQHF

J: TRBJ2-5
D: NA
V: TRBV30
size: NA
DNA: TGTGCCTACAATGAGGGGGTTCGGGAGACCCAGTACTTC
CDR3: CAYNEGVRETQYF

J: TRBJ2-7
D: NA
V: TRBV29-1
size: NA
DNA: TGCAGCGTTGGGGACCGCTTTAATGAGCAGTACTTC
CDR3: CSVGDRFNEQYF

J: TRBJ2-5
D: NA
V: TRBV4-2
size: few
DNA: TGTGCCAGCAGCCAAGAAGTGTCGGGACAAGAGACCCAGTACTTC
CDR3: CASSQEVSGQETQYF

J: TRBJ2-2
D: TRBD1
V: TRBV19
size: NA
DNA: TGTGCCAGTAGCAGGGGGCCGAACACCGGGGAGCTGTTTTTT
CDR3: CASSRGPNTGELFF

J: TRBJ1-1
D: NA
V: TRBV6-6
size: NA
DNA: TGTGCCAGCAGTTACTCGGTAGGGTTTGAAGCTTTCTTT
CDR3: CASSYSVGFEAFF

J: TRBJ2-7
D: NA
V: TRBV9
size: NA
DNA: TGTGCCAGCAGCCTCGCGCCGGAGAGCTCCTACGAGCAGTACTTC
CDR3: CASSLAPESSYEQYF

J: TRBJ2-7
D: TRBD1
V: TRBV29-1
size: few
DNA: TGCAGCGTTGAGAGGACAGGGAGTCCCTACGAGCAGTACTTC
CDR3: CSVERTGSPYEQYF

J: TRBJ1-1
D: TRBD1
V: TRBV9
size: many
DNA: TGTGCCAGCAGCGAGAACCAGGGGGAGCGCACTGAAGCTTTCTTT
CDR3: CASSENQGERTEAFF

J: TRBJ1-1
D: TRBD1
V: TRBV30
size: NA
DNA: TGTGCCTGGAGTGGCGACAGGGGTACTGAAGCTTTCTTT
CDR3: CAWSGDRGTEAFF

J: TRBJ1-1
D: NA
V: TRBV7-3
size: once
DNA: TGTGCCAGCAGCCGAATGTCGAACACTGAAGCTTTCTTT
CDR3: CASSRMSNTEAFF

J: TRBJ2-7
D: NA
V: TRBV9
size: NA
DNA: TGTGCCAGCAGCGTAATGGAGGGGTCGTACGAGCAGTACTTC
CDR3: CASSVMEGSYEQYF

J: TRBJ1-2
D: NA
V: TRBV29-1
size: few
DNA: TGCAGCGTTGGGGCAGGCTCGACCAACTATGGCTACACCTTC
CDR3: CSVGAGSTNYGYTF

J: TRBJ2-7
D: NA
V: TRBV6-5
size: NA
DNA: TGTGCCAGCAGTTACTCTTTTCCGGATACCTACGAGCAGTACTTC
CDR3: CASSYSFPDTYEQYF

J: TRBJ1-1
D: NA
V: TRBV10-3
size: NA
DNA: TGTGCCACTATGACGGGGGAAGGCACTGAAGCTTTCTTT
CDR3: CATMTGEGTEAFF

J: TRBJ1-2
D: NA
V: TRBV23-1
size: NA
DNA: TGCGCCCCTACCCAATCTAACTATGACTACACCTTC
CDR3: CAPTQSNYDYTF

J: TRBJ2-3
D: NA
V: TRBV6-5
size: NA
DNA: TGTGCCAGCAGTTCCCTAGGGGGTTCTCTCACAGATACGCAGTATTTT
CDR3: CASSSLGGSLTDTQYF

J: TRBJ2-7
D: NA
V: TRBV5-6
size: NA
DNA: TGTGCCAGCAGCCTAGATAGGGAGGACGAGCAGTACTTC
CDR3: CASSLDREDEQYF

J: TRBJ2-7
D: NA
V: TRBV30
size: few
DNA: TGTGCCTGGAGTGTGGGCTACGAGCAGTACTTC
CDR3: CAWSVGYEQYF

J: TRBJ1-2
D: TRBD1
V: TRBV7-9
size: few
DNA: TGTGCCAGCAGCTTAGGACAGGGAGCCGGTAATGGCTACACCTTC
CDR3: CASSLGQGAGNGYTF

J: TRBJ1-1
D: NA
V: TRBV4-1
size: NA
DNA: TGCGCCAGCAGCCAAGATCTACGTCGGGGATTCACTGAAGCTTTCTTT
CDR3: CASSQDLRRGFTEAFF

J: TRBJ2-3
D: TRBD1
V: TRBV6-1
size: NA
DNA: TGTGCCAGCAAAGACAGGGAGAGGGCAGATACGCAGTATTTT
CDR3: CASKDRERADTQYF

J: TRBJ1-2
D: NA
V: TRBV9
size: NA
DNA: TGTGCCAGCAGCCATTCTGACGCGATCTATGGCTACACCTTC
CDR3: CASSHSDAIYGYTF

J: TRBJ1-5
D: TRBD1
V: TRBV7-9
size: few
DNA: TGTGCCAGCAGCGACAGGGTTAACCAGCCCCAGCATTTT
CDR3: CASSDRVNQPQHF

J: TRBJ2-3
D: NA
V: TRBV9
size: NA
DNA: TGTGCCAGCAGCGTAGAGTCAGGGGGCACAGATACGCAGTATTTT
CDR3: CASSVESGGTDTQYF

J: TRBJ1-5
D: TRBD1
V: TRBV30
size: few
DNA: TGTGCCTGGAGTAGACAGGGTGATCAGCCCCAGCATTTT
CDR3: CAWSRQGDQPQHF

J: TRBJ2-3
D: NA
V: TRBV18
size: NA
DNA: TGTGCCAGCTCACCGGATGTAGCCACAGATACGCAGTATTTT
CDR3: CASSPDVATDTQYF

J: TRBJ1-1
D: NA
V: TRBV6-1
size: few
DNA: TGTGCCAGCAGTGAATGGCCCCTATGGGGTATGAACACTGAAGCTTTCTTT
CDR3: CASSEWPLWGMNTEAFF

J: TRBJ1-4
D: NA
V: TRBV6-6
size: few
DNA: TGTGCCAGCAGTCGGACGGCAGCAACTAATGAAAAACTGTTTTTT
CDR3: CASSRTAATNEKLFF

J: TRBJ1-6
D: NA
V: TRBV15
size: NA
DNA: TGTGCCACCAGCCAAGCTAGGTTCGGGTCACCCCTCCACTTT
CDR3: CATSQARFGSPLHF

J: TRBJ1-1
D: NA
V: TRBV11-2
size: NA
DNA: TGTGCCAGCAGCGGGGGCATGAACACTGAAGCTTTCTTT
CDR3: CASSGGMNTEAFF

J: TRBJ2-4
D: NA
V: TRBV19
size: NA
DNA: TGTGCCAGTAGGCGGGACAGCAAAAACATTCAGTACTTC
CDR3: CASRRDSKNIQYF

J: TRBJ2-1
D: TRBD2
V: TRBV29-1
size: NA
DNA: TGCAGCGTGATAGACTCGCGGGGGGGCCTCGTTGGGGAGCAGTTCTTC
CDR3: CSVIDSRGGLVGEQFF

J: TRBJ2-3
D: TRBD1
V: TRBV29-1
size: few
DNA: TGCAGCGTAAATCCGGGACAGGGAAGCACAGATACGCAGTATTTT
CDR3: CSVNPGQGSTDTQYF

J: TRBJ2-6
D: NA
V: TRBV6-1
size: NA
DNA: TGTGCCAGCAGTGAATGGGGCTACTCTGGGGCCAACGTCCTGACTTTC
CDR3: CASSEWGYSGANVLTF

J: TRBJ1-2
D: TRBD1
V: TRBV4-1
size: NA
DNA: TGCGCCAGCAGCCAAGATCTAGGGCCAGGGGGGACCTATGGCTACACCTTC
CDR3: CASSQDLGPGGTYGYTF

J: TRBJ1-2
D: NA
V: TRBV5-1
size: NA
DNA: TGCGCCAGCAGCTTGGTGGCTGAGGGTATCTATGGCTACACCTTC
CDR3: CASSLVAEGIYGYTF

J: TRBJ1-1
D: NA
V: TRBV30
size: NA
DNA: TGTGCCTGGACCGTGGGGGCAGTTGGCTACACTGAAGCTTTCTTT
CDR3: CAWTVGAVGYTEAFF

J: TRBJ1-1
D: NA
V: TRBV14
size: NA
DNA: TGTGCCAGCAGCGCAGGGACGGCCTCATCTTTACACACTGAAGCTTTCTTT
CDR3: CASSAGTASSLHTEAFF

J: TRBJ2-3
D: TRBD2
V: TRBV29-1
size: NA
DNA: TGCAGCGTTGAAGACCCGACTAGCGGGGAGGGAGATACGCAGTATTTT
CDR3: CSVEDPTSGEGDTQYF

J: TRBJ1-2
D: TRBD1
V: TRBV9
size: NA
DNA: TGTGCCAGCAGCTCGGGACAGGGGGGTATTTATGGCTACACCTTC
CDR3: CASSSGQGGIYGYTF

J: TRBJ2-1
D: TRBD1
V: TRBV9
size: NA
DNA: TGTGCCAGCAGCGTAGTGTGGACAGGGGGCTACAATGAGCAGTTCTTC
CDR3: CASSVVWTGGYNEQFF

J: TRBJ1-3
D: NA
V: TRBV7-9
size: NA
DNA: TGTGCCAGCAGCTTAATACCGCGGGGCTCTGGAAACACCATATATTTT
CDR3: CASSLIPRGSGNTIYF

J: TRBJ2-4
D: NA
V: TRBV5-1
size: NA
DNA: TGCGCCAGCAGCTTGAGGATGGGAGACATTCAGTACTTC
CDR3: CASSLRMGDIQYF

J: TRBJ1-1
D: NA
V: TRBV19
size: few
DNA: TGTGCCAGTAGTATGGAGGGGCAGGGGTTGATGGGCACTGAAGCTTTCTTT
CDR3: CASSMEGQGLMGTEAFF

J: TRBJ2-3
D: NA
V: TRBV15
size: NA
DNA: TGTGCCACCAGCAATCAAATCCGGGATACGCAGTATTTT
CDR3: CATSNQIRDTQYF

J: TRBJ2-1
D: TRBD2
V: TRBV9
size: NA
DNA: TGTGCCAGCAGCGTGGATAGCGGGGAAGGATACAATGAGCAGTTCTTC
CDR3: CASSVDSGEGYNEQFF

J: TRBJ2-2
D: NA
V: TRBV4-2
size: few
DNA: TGTGCCAGCAGCCGATTGGTGGTCGCCGGGGAGCTGTTTTTT
CDR3: CASSRLVVAGELFF

J: TRBJ1-5
D: NA
V: TRBV7-2
size: few
DNA: TGTGCCAGCAGGCCTGGGTATGAGTATGAGCCCCAGCATTTT
CDR3: CASRPGYEYEPQHF